The 27 T cell receptor beta chains given below trace back to one sample, sequenced in a study of cytomegalovirus exposure and HLA in healthy donors. Primers: 60 Vbeta forward and 13 Jbeta reverse. The protocol was immunoSEQ multiplex PCR, while the TCRdb copy is restricted to in-frame clones and leaves out a portion. The sample carries approximately 160,000 clones, 82% recorded once. The material sequenced was PBMCs. These receptors came from a girl aged 5-17 years in good health and CMV-seropositive.

This clone was observed a handful of times. The CDR3 nucleotides are TGTGCCAGCAGTGACCATGCCGGACTAGCGGCGTCTGAGCAGTTCTTC. This codes for CASSDHAGLAASEQFF. This sequence joins TRBV6-4 and TRBJ2-1, with TRBD2 matching 10 bases. V shed 2 bases and J 9 bases; nucleotides not matched to a gene: 10. Germline assignment: CDR1 MRHNA and CDR2 SNTAGT. This CDR3 spans 16 amino acids.

The chain's CDR3 is CASSGPAEAFF. As DNA, the CDR3 is TGTGCCAGCAGCGGGCCAGCTGAAGCTTTCTTT. The V gene is TRBV7-9, the J gene TRBJ1-1; D is unresolved. V was trimmed by 5 bases and J by 6 bases, leaving 7 bases between them. CDR1 and CDR2 (germline): SEHNR, FQNEAQ (reference sequence). This CDR3 contains 11 residues.

For the CDR3, the DNA is TGTGCCAGCAGTTTTAGCGGGGGAGCCTACGAGCAGTACTTC. Residues: CASSFSGGAYEQYF. The rearrangement joins TRBV27 to TRBJ2-7, with TRBD2 matching 9 bases. CDR3 length: 14 residues. Per the germline V gene, CDR1 is MNHEY and CDR2 is SMNVEV (reference sequence). Unmatched junction bases numbered 2, after V lost 3 bases and J lost 2 bases.

This chain connects TRBV2 to TRBJ2-2; 9 bases line up with TRBD2. This CDR3 spans 18 amino acids. V gave up 6 bases and J gave up 5 bases; unmatched junction bases: 16. Germline assignment: CDR1 SNHLY and CDR2 FYNNEI. The DNA of the CDR3 is TGTGCCAGCAGCCAGGGTAGGTCGCGGGGGGGCGTGACCGGGGAGCTGTTTTTT. Translation gives CASSQGRSRGGVTGELFF. The whole variable domain, remainder taken from reference TRBV2 and TRBJ2-2, is EPEVTQTPSHQVTQMGQEVILRCVPISNHLYFYWYRQILGQKVEFLVSFYNNEISEKSEIFDDQFSVERPDGSNFTLKIRSTKLEDSAMYFCASSQGRSRGGVTGELFFGEGSRLTVL.

The CDR3 DNA follows: TGTGCCAGCAGTTTACGAGGTGCCCCAGATACGCAGTATTTT. It codes for CASSLRGAPDTQYF. The chain employs TRBV28 and TRBJ2-3; no definite D call. The V and J ends lost 2 bases and 4 bases respectively, with 10 bases between them. The CDR3 totals 14 residues. CDR1 and CDR2 from the germline V gene are MDHEN and SYDVKM.

The chain is built from TRBV13 and TRBJ2-7; 9 nucleotides line up with TRBD1. In germline, CDR1 is PRHDT, CDR2 FYEKMQ (reference sequence). Germline trimming cut 5 bases from V and 0 bases from J; bases unmatched to any gene: 5. The CDR3 totals 15 residues. The DNA for the CDR3 is TGTGCCAGCAGCCGGGGACAGGGTAGCTCCTACGAGCAGTACTTC. It yields the protein CASSRGQGSSYEQYF.

J is TRBJ2-2 and V is TRBV10-3, with a weak D call TRBD1 (5 bases). Trimming shortened V by 3 bases and J by 3 bases, and 8 bases separated the two germline ends. Germline CDR1 and CDR2: ENHRY and SYGVKD. This CDR3 contains 14 residues. The CDR3 coding sequence is TGTGCCATCAGTGATCCAGGGTACACCGGGGAGCTGTTTTTT. Protein product: CAISDPGYTGELFF.

In this sample, this clone turned up a few times. This sequence joins TRBV2 and TRBJ2-3, with D possibly matching TRBD2 (6 bases). V shed 6 bases and J shed 0 bases, with 13 bases lying between them. From germline, CDR1 is SNHLY and CDR2 FYNNEI. This CDR3 has 15 residues. CDR3 region: CASRLGTYSTDTQYF. CDR3 sequence (DNA): TGTGCCAGCAGGCTGGGGACTTACAGCACAGATACGCAGTATTTT.

This clone was recorded a few times. The chain employs TRBV4-2 and TRBJ2-1, with 12 positions matching TRBD2. CDR1 is LGHNA and CDR2 is YNFKEQ in the germline V gene. This CDR3 has 18 residues. The junction had 9 bases not matched to a gene; V was cut back by 0 bases and J by 6 bases. CDR3 coding DNA: TGTGCCAGCAGCCAAGATAGGGCTAGCGGGGGGGCCGGCAATGAGCAGTTCTTC. It specifies CASSQDRASGGAGNEQFF.

The J gene is TRBJ1-1, the V gene TRBV7-8; 8 positions match TRBD1. The V gene's germline CDR1 is SGHVS and CDR2 FQNEAQ. V was pared by 7 bases and J by 3 bases, with 13 bases of the junction left unmatched. The CDR3 sequence is 16 residues long. The CDR3 sequence is CASTSLEGTGYTEAFF. The CDR3 region has the DNA TGTGCCAGCACCAGCTTAGAGGGGACAGGCTACACTGAAGCTTTCTTT.

This clone was detected only a few times. The chain has TRBV5-1 and TRBJ2-5; D call uncertain. CDR3 length: 11 amino acids. V was pared by 5 bases and J by 2 bases, with 4 bases between. CDR1 is SGHRS and CDR2 is YFSETQ in the germline V gene. The CDR3 here is CASRRQETQYF. In DNA form, the CDR3 reads TGCGCCAGCAGACGGCAAGAGACCCAGTACTTC.

J is TRBJ2-3 and V is TRBV9; 8 bases are a match to TRBD2. Germline V gene data show CDR1 as SGDLS and CDR2 as YYNGEE. The CDR3 has 14 residues. The V gene end was trimmed by 6 bases and the J gene end by 5 bases; junction bases not matched to a gene: 8. CDR3 nucleotides: TGTGCCAGCACCCGGGGGGGCCCTGAAGATACGCAGTATTTT. Amino acid sequence: CASTRGGPEDTQYF.

This clone was observed once. The chain joins TRBV28 to TRBJ1-1, with a weak D call TRBD1 (6 bases). Trimming took 2 bases from V and 11 from J, leaving 21 bases between them. The germline V gene encodes CDR1 MDHEN and CDR2 SYDVKM. This CDR3 spans 15 amino acids. The CDR3 region has the DNA TGTGCCAGCAGTTTACTCCAAACACAGGGTCGGCTGGCTTTCTTT. Translating gives CASSLLQTQGRLAFF.

The J gene is TRBJ2-6, the V gene TRBV14; no definite D call. Trimming took off 5 bases at V and 4 bases at J, with 15 bases between the two ends. The germline V gene encodes CDR1 SGHDN and CDR2 FVKESK. The CDR3 is made up of 16 amino acids. CDR3 nucleotides: TGTGCCAGCAGCTTAGCCCCGGTGGCCGGGGCCAACGTCCTGACTTTC. This translates into CASSLAPVAGANVLTF.

The V and J genes are TRBV20-1 and TRBJ2-1; D remains unclear. The CDR3 spans 11 residues. Trimming removed 6 bases at V and 6 bases at J, with 9 bases between. Germline V lookup: CDR1 DFQATT, CDR2 SNEGSKA (reference sequence). Written as DNA, the CDR3 is TGCAGTGCCGGTCGGTCCAATGAGCAGTTCTTC. Residues: CSAGRSNEQFF.

The rearrangement joins TRBV14 to TRBJ1-1, with D unresolved. Germline V gene lookup returns CDR1 SGHDN and CDR2 FVKESK. The CDR3 has 14 amino acids. V lost 5 bases to trimming and J lost 1 base, with 11 bases between them. The CDR3 loop reads CASSTAVRNTEAFF. DNA for the CDR3: TGTGCCAGCAGCACAGCAGTAAGGAACACTGAAGCTTTCTTT. Filled out from reference TRBV14 and TRBJ1-1, the complete variable domain reads EAGVTQFPSHSVIEKGQTVTLRCDPISGHDNLYWYRRVMGKEIKFLLHFVKESKQDESGMPNNRFLAERTGGTYSTLKVQPAELEDSGVYFCASSTAVRNTEAFFGQGTRLTVV.

The chain recombines TRBV27 with TRBJ1-2; no firm D call. V was clipped by 3 bases and J by 4 bases, with 15 bases between them. The germline V gene has CDR1 MNHEY and CDR2 SMNVEV (reference sequence). The CDR3 has 15 amino acids. The CDR3 here is CASSFRSGASYGYTF. CDR3 DNA: TGTGCCAGCAGTTTCCGGTCGGGAGCCTCCTATGGCTACACCTTC.

The chain couples TRBV27 to TRBJ2-5; D possibly corresponds to TRBD1 (5 bases). V shed 3 bases and J shed 0 bases, with 8 bases lying between them. The CDR3 sequence is 14 residues long. Per germline, CDR1 MNHEY and CDR2 SMNVEV (reference sequence). The CDR3 is CASSLQGHQETQYF. CDR3 sequence (DNA): TGTGCCAGCAGTTTGCAGGGTCACCAAGAGACCCAGTACTTC.

About this clone itself: At one of its ends the junction is not consistent with the germline gene, which may arise from a read error. The V and J genes are TRBV5-1 and TRBJ2-7, with 10 bases fitting TRBD1. CDR3 size: 13 residues. CDR1 SGHRS and CDR2 YFSETQ come from the germline V gene. CDR3: CASSLGDRGLSIF. The CDR3 nucleotides read TGCGCCAGCAGCTTGGGGGACAGGGGACTTTCAATCTTC.

The chain combines TRBV27 with TRBJ2-1; D not certain. The V gene's germline CDR1 is MNHEY and CDR2 SMNVEV (reference sequence). V lost 1 base, J lost 6 bases, and 16 bases lay in between. The CDR3 is 16 residues long. The CDR3 nucleotides are TGTGCCAGCAGTTTATTAGCCCTCACTTCAACCAATGAGCAGTTCTTC. This gives the protein CASSLLALTSTNEQFF.

This rearrangement joins TRBV5-1 to TRBJ2-5; possible D gene TRBD2, 6 bases. Trimming stripped 4 bases from V and 5 bases from J, with 9 bases between. CDR1 and CDR2 from the germline V gene are SGHRS and YFSETQ. There are 12 residues in the CDR3. CDR3: CASSPGLETQYF. For the CDR3, the DNA is TGCGCCAGCAGCCCGGGACTGGAGACCCAGTACTTC. The entire variable domain, with the rest obtained from reference TRBV5-1 and TRBJ2-5, is as follows: KAGVTQTPRYLIKTRGQQVTLSCSPISGHRSVSWYQQTPGQGLQFLFEYFSETQRNKGNFPGRFSGRQFSNSRSEMNVSTLELGDSALYLCASSPGLETQYFGPGTRLLVL.

In this sample, this clone turned up a few times. The J gene is TRBJ1-1, the V gene TRBV9; 7 positions match TRBD1. CDR1 is SGDLS and CDR2 is YYNGEE in the germline V gene. The CDR3 spans 15 residues. The V and J ends lost 0 bases and 0 bases, in that order; junction bases with no gene match: 2. The CDR3 loop is CASSVGDSMNTEAFF. Written as DNA, the CDR3 is TGTGCCAGCAGCGTAGGGGACAGCATGAACACTGAAGCTTTCTTT.

The genes are TRBV30 and TRBJ1-2; D possibly corresponds to TRBD1 (6 bases). V dropped 3 bases and J dropped 6 bases, with 20 bases sitting between them. This CDR3 is built from 15 residues. Per the germline V gene, CDR1 is GTSNPN and CDR2 is SVGIG (reference sequence). The DNA of the CDR3 is TGTGCCTGGAGCATCCTTACAGGGCCTTCGGATGGCTACACCTTC. It yields the protein CAWSILTGPSDGYTF.

In its sample, this clone was seen a few times. The genes are TRBV5-1 and TRBJ2-2, with D tentatively TRBD2 (5 bases). Trimming shortened V by 1 base and J by 4 bases, and 14 bases separated the two germline ends. Germline CDR1 is SGHRS and CDR2 is YFSETQ. The CDR3 totals 16 residues. The CDR3 here is CASSLLRASGTGELFF. CDR3 bases: TGCGCCAGCAGCTTGTTGAGGGCCTCGGGCACCGGGGAGCTGTTTTTT.

This chain uses TRBV7-2 with TRBJ2-7; 10 bases are shared with TRBD2. The germline V gene encodes CDR1 SGHTA and CDR2 FQGNSA. The CDR3 has 14 amino acids. V dropped 5 bases and J dropped 3; count of bases not matched to a gene: 4. The CDR3 here is CASSPKRGGYEQYF. The CDR3 region has the DNA TGTGCCAGCAGCCCTAAGCGGGGGGGCTACGAGCAGTACTTC.

The V gene is TRBV20-1, the J gene TRBJ1-2; D gene ambiguous. Germline V gene data show CDR1 as DFQATT and CDR2 as SNEGSKA (reference sequence). The CDR3 length is 11 residues. The germline V and J ends were trimmed by 6 bases and 6 bases, with 11 bases remaining between them. The CDR3: CSARGTNGYTF. Written as DNA, the CDR3 is TGCAGTGCCCGGGGAACAAATGGCTACACCTTC.

V and J are TRBV6-5 and TRBJ2-2; 7 nucleotides align to TRBD1. The CDR3 has 16 residues. Germline CDR1 and CDR2: MNHEY and SVGAGI. V dropped 2 bases and J dropped 6; count of bases not matched to a gene: 9. This chain's CDR3 is CASSYETGAGSGELFF. The DNA of the CDR3 is TGTGCCAGCAGTTACGAAACAGGGGCCGGTTCCGGGGAGCTGTTTTTT.